The entry below describes one T cell receptor (beta chain). Its target is not known. Data came from immunoSEQ multiplex PCR; TCRdb stores just in-frame clones and leaves some out. Here the sample spans approximately 150,000 clones, more than 90% being singletons. This sample is drawn from a study of T cell responses to AZD1222 COVID-19 vaccine. Trimming removed 1 base from V and 5 bases from J, with 11 bases in between. CDR1 is MNHEY, CDR2 SVGAGI, per germline. The CDR3 has 14 amino acids. Broader study findings: Dominant CD4 TCR responses targeted spike regions 160-218 and 743-854. Increases in Spike-specific TCR breadth and depth were seen after two AZD1222 doses.

The genes are TRBV6-5 and TRBJ2-5; tentatively, D is TRBD1 (6 bases). The starting material was peripheral blood, obtained on day 0 of AZD1222 vaccination. The TCR was taken from an adult in good health. CDR3 region: CASSYWAGEETQYF. The CDR3 DNA sequence: TGTGCCAGCAGTTACTGGGCAGGGGAGGAGACCCAGTACTTC.